Given below is one T cell receptor beta chain in context. The data stem from a study of blood T cell repertoires in COVID-19. Across the study: Samples came from the United States, Italy and Spain, spanning acute and convalescent COVID-19.

Allocation to cohorts depended on clinical history reported by the participants. Two negative PCRs, clearance, or symptom resolution were required of recovered Cohort 3 donors. Using immunoSEQ multiplex PCR, the repertoire was profiled, and TCRdb retains in-frame clones only, with some absent. The sample holds 200,000 to 250,000 clones, about 81% seen once. J lost 5 bases, V lost 5 bases, and 13 bases had no gene match. CDR1 and CDR2 from the germline V gene are SGHNT and YYREEE (reference sequence). CDR3 length equals 16 residues. The receptor was isolated from a man aged 40-55 years who had recovered from COVID-19. Sequenced sample: PBMCs or T cells enriched from blood (not recorded which). V is TRBV5-4 and J is TRBJ1-2; 9 positions agree with TRBD1. Here the CDR3 reads CASSYRAGTGLYGYTF. DNA for the CDR3: TGTGCCAGCAGTTATAGAGCGGGGACAGGGTTATATGGCTACACCTTC.